A single sample gave rise to the 20 T cell receptor beta chains below, sequenced in a study of T-cell reconstitution after alpha-beta-depleted transplantation in children. The authors prepared the TCRbeta library with unique molecular identifiers. TCRdb re-called the PCR reads with MiXCR, one entry per CDR3 protein. The table records about 220,000 distinct CDR3 sequences, around a sixth of them present only once. This specimen was PBMCs, mostly from graft donor cells, taken 360 days after TCRalphabeta/CD19-depleted stem cell transplant. Source of these receptors: a male patient aged 2-15 years who had a stem cell transplant for acute lymphoblastic leukemia, so the T cells may come from the graft donor.

The chain carries TRBV5-1 and TRBJ2-1; maybe TRBD1 (5 bases). Germline loops: CDR1 SGHRS, CDR2 YFSETQ. The ends were cut back, 5 bases at V and 7 bases at J, with 16 bases in the middle. CDR3 length: 14 residues. The CDR3 nucleotides are TGCGCCAGCAGGGAGTCAGGGTCTCTTAATGAGCAGTTCTTC. It yields the protein CASRESGSLNEQFF.

By its share, this clonotype is medium-sized. V gene TRBV7-9 combines with J gene TRBJ2-7; D not certain. The CDR3 runs 13 residues. The ends were cut back, 1 base at V and 3 bases at J, with 7 bases in the middle. Germline CDR1 SEHNR, CDR2 FQNEAQ (reference sequence). CDR3 sequence reads: CASSLGQDYEQYF. DNA for the CDR3: TGTGCCAGCAGCTTAGGGCAAGACTACGAGCAGTACTTC.

This clonotype was counted only a few times. V gene TRBV2 combines with J gene TRBJ2-5; D is perhaps TRBD1 (6 bases). CDR3 length: 15 residues. The ends were cut back, 2 bases at V and 1 base at J, with 11 bases in the middle. In germline, CDR1 is SNHLY, CDR2 FYNNEI. The CDR3 protein is CASSELRTVQETQYF. DNA for the CDR3: TGTGCCAGCAGTGAATTGAGGACAGTCCAAGAGACCCAGTACTTC.

The chain has TRBV5-1 and TRBJ1-1; D may be TRBD1 (6 bases). The CDR3 is 16 amino acids. V shed 2 bases and J shed 0 bases, with 14 bases lying between them. CDR1 and CDR2 (germline): SGHRS, YFSETQ. Written as DNA, the CDR3 is TGCGCCAGCAGCTTAATGTCAAGGGGGATGAACACTGAAGCTTTCTTT. Amino acids: CASSLMSRGMNTEAFF.

The CDR3 coding sequence is TGCAGCGCCATCGGGGGGGCTAGGAACACCGGGGAGCTGTTTTTT. Protein product: CSAIGGARNTGELFF. J is TRBJ2-2 and V is TRBV29-1; 8 bases line up with TRBD2. Germline CDR1 is SQVTM and CDR2 is ANQGSEA. The CDR3 consists of 15 residues. With V trimmed by 7 bases and J by 1 base, 8 bases remained unmatched.

This clonotype was recorded a few times. V gene TRBV7-8 combines with J gene TRBJ1-1; 8 bases are shared with TRBD1. The CDR3 length is 14 residues. CDR1 and CDR2 (germline): SGHVS, FQNEAQ. Trimming took 4 bases from V and 3 from J; bases not matched to a gene: 4. CDR3 sequence (DNA): TGTGCCAGCAGCTCGTTGACAGGGGACACTGAAGCTTTCTTT. This translates into CASSSLTGDTEAFF.

This chain joins TRBV7-2 and TRBJ1-4; 8 bases agree with TRBD1. V gave up 4 bases and J gave up 8 bases; unmatched junction bases: 9. CDR3 length: 15 amino acids. The germline V gene has CDR1 SGHTA and CDR2 FQGNSA. CDR3 in DNA: TGTGCCAGCAGCTCCCAGGGGGCAGATTGGGAAAAACTGTTTTTT. Amino acids: CASSSQGADWEKLFF. The full variable domain, with the rest looked up from reference TRBV7-2 and TRBJ1-4, is GAGVSQSPSNKVTEKGKDVELRCDPISGHTALYWYRQSLGQGLEFLIYFQGNSAPDKSGLPSDRFSAERTGGSVSTLTIQRTQQEDSAVYLCASSSQGADWEKLFFGSGTQLSVL.

This chain connects TRBV6-5 to TRBJ1-2, with D maybe TRBD1 (5 bases). Germline V lookup: CDR1 MNHEY, CDR2 SVGAGI. The CDR3 is 14 residues long. V lost 4 bases and J lost 7, with 16 bases in between. The CDR3 bases are TGTGCCAGCAGTTCGGCCCGGTGGGGGGGTGGCTACACCTTC. Encoded protein: CASSSARWGGGYTF.

The chain combines TRBV28 with TRBJ1-5; D unclear. V was pared by 7 bases and J by 1 base, with 8 bases between. The CDR3 covers 13 residues. Germline V gives CDR1 MDHEN, CDR2 SYDVKM. This CDR3 is CASIGLSNQPQHF. CDR3 DNA sequence: TGTGCCAGCATAGGGTTAAGCAATCAGCCCCAGCATTTT. Full variable domain (missing parts from reference TRBV28 and TRBJ1-5): DVKVTQSSRYLVKRTGEKVFLECVQDMDHENMFWYRQDPGLGLRLIYFSYDVKMKEKGDIPEGYSVSREKKERFSLILESASTNQTSMYLCASIGLSNQPQHFGDGTRLSIL.

The chain combines TRBV6-1 with TRBJ1-3; no reliable D call. The V end was cut by 4 bases, the J end by 0 bases, with 10 bases between. CDR3 size: 15 residues. The germline gives CDR1 MNHNS, CDR2 SASEGT. The CDR3 protein is CASSADGSSGNTIYF. CDR3 bases: TGTGCCAGCAGTGCAGATGGGAGCTCTGGAAACACCATATATTTT.

The V and J genes are TRBV19 and TRBJ2-1; 10 bases match TRBD1. The germline gives CDR1 LNHDA, CDR2 SQIVND (reference sequence). The junction had 7 bases not matched to a gene; V was cut back by 6 bases and J by 2 bases. The CDR3 loop spans 16 amino acids. The CDR3 sequence: CASRNGGTGAYNEQFF. As DNA, the CDR3 is TGTGCCAGTAGAAACGGGGGGACAGGGGCCTACAATGAGCAGTTCTTC. The complete variable domain, with remaining parts taken from reference TRBV19 and TRBJ2-1, reads DGGITQSPKYLFRKEGQNVTLSCEQNLNHDAMYWYRQDPGQGLRLIYYSQIVNDFQKGDIAEGYSVSREKKESFPLTVTSAQKNPTAFYLCASRNGGTGAYNEQFFGPGTRLTVL.

This chain's CDR3 is CASSQRTGAIYEQYF. The CDR3 DNA follows: TGCGCCAGCAGCCAGCGGACAGGGGCCATCTACGAGCAGTACTTC. The gene calls are TRBV5-1 and TRBJ2-7; 9 bases align to TRBD1. This CDR3 contains 15 residues. The J segment lost 3 bases and the V segment lost 4 bases, leaving 8 bases of the junction unmatched. Germline V CDR1 and CDR2: SGHRS, YFSETQ.

This chain connects TRBV25-1 to TRBJ2-7; no reliable D call. CDR3 length equals 14 residues. V dropped 5 bases and J dropped 0 bases, with 11 bases sitting between them. The germline gives CDR1 MGHDK, CDR2 SYGVNS. The CDR3 DNA follows: TGTGCCAGCAGTCGTGGGCTTATCTCCTACGAGCAGTACTTC. Translation: CASSRGLISYEQYF.

The chain employs TRBV28 and TRBJ2-1, with 7 bases fitting TRBD1. Germline V gene sequence: CDR1 MDHEN, CDR2 SYDVKM. CDR3 length equals 14 residues. J was trimmed by 8 bases and V by 6 bases; bases with no gene match: 10. The CDR3: CASSIMLTGDEQFF. CDR3 nucleotides: TGTGCCAGCAGCATAATGCTAACAGGGGATGAGCAGTTCTTC.

The rearrangement joins TRBV12-3 or TRBV12-4 to TRBJ2-1; 8 bases fit TRBD2. J gave up 8 bases and V 3 bases, and 9 bases lay outside the gene matches. This CDR3 comprises 15 residues. CDR3 loop: CASSFKRESKDEQFF. The DNA of the CDR3 is TGTGCCAGCAGTTTCAAGCGGGAGTCCAAAGATGAGCAGTTCTTC.

This sequence joins TRBV12-3 or TRBV12-4 and TRBJ1-1; D remains ambiguous. Trimming took off 2 bases at V and 3 bases at J, with 13 bases between the two ends. CDR3 length: 15 amino acids. The CDR3 loop is CASSLTGIEYTEAFF. In nucleotides, the CDR3 is TGTGCCAGCAGTTTAACCGGGATTGAGTACACTGAAGCTTTCTTT.

A few counts support this clonotype. The gene calls are TRBV12-3 or TRBV12-4 and TRBJ2-1; perhaps TRBD1 as D (5 bases). V shed 2 bases and J shed 0 bases, with 11 bases lying between them. This CDR3 has 16 amino acids. The CDR3 bases are TGTGCCAGCAGTTTACGCCGACAGAGCTCCTACAATGAGCAGTTCTTC. Its protein is CASSLRRQSSYNEQFF.

This clonotype was counted ten times or more. J is TRBJ2-7 and V is TRBV27, with unresolved D. Deletions cut 6 bases from V and 6 bases from J, with 15 bases between. CDR1 MNHEY and CDR2 SMNVEV come from the germline V gene (reference sequence). This CDR3 is 13 amino acids long. CDR3 sequence (DNA): TGTGCCAGCAGCCCCGTTTTGGGGATCGAGCAGTACTTC. As protein: CASSPVLGIEQYF.

This clonotype was counted between two and nine times. The chain recombines TRBV12-3 or TRBV12-4 with TRBJ1-5; D is possibly TRBD1 (5 bases). The CDR3 sequence is 14 residues long. V gave up 5 bases and J gave up 3 bases, with 11 bases separating them. DNA for the CDR3: TGTGCCAGCAGTGATCCAGGGTTCAATCAGCCCCAGCATTTT. This gives the protein CASSDPGFNQPQHF.

This clonotype has only a few counts. J is TRBJ2-2 and V is TRBV6-2 or TRBV6-3, with D unresolved. This CDR3 is 15 amino acids long. From germline, CDR1 is MNHEY and CDR2 SVGEGT. V lost 0 bases and J 7 bases, leaving 12 bases between the germline ends. In DNA form, the CDR3 reads TGTGCCAGCAGTTACTCCCCCGGATGGGGCGGGGAGCTGTTTTTT. Amino acids: CASSYSPGWGGELFF.